What follows is one TCR beta chain and its context. The assay was immunoSEQ multiplex PCR, and TCRdb's table has in-frame clones only and misses some. The sample has some 220,000 clones, almost 85% seen once. These data are taken from a study of blood T cell repertoires in COVID-19. CDR3 size: 16 residues. Germline CDR1 and CDR2: MNHEY and SVGAGI. V shed 2 bases and J 2 bases; nucleotides not matched to a gene: 5. The chain is built from TRBV6-5 and TRBJ2-2, with TRBD2 matching 7 bases. This sequence originates from a man in his fifties with COVID-19, enrolled during active disease. Sequenced material: peripheral blood. The CDR3 is CASSYAPGGNTGELFF. CDR3 sequence (DNA): TGTGCCAGCAGTTACGCCCCGGGGGGAAACACCGGGGAGCTGTTTTTT.